These 13 T cell receptor beta chains were all obtained from the same sample, sequenced in a study of blood T cell repertoires in COVID-19. This table comes from immunoSEQ multiplex PCR, and its TCRdb copy is limited to in-frame clones, with some not included. In the table there are 200,000 or so clones, approximately 80% of which are singletons. Specimen: peripheral blood. The receptors come from a woman aged 60-75 years who had recovered from COVID-19.

The V and J genes are TRBV19 and TRBJ1-5; 11 bases align to TRBD1. Germline values: CDR1 LNHDA, CDR2 SQIVND (reference sequence). This CDR3 region has 14 residues. Losses at the gene ends were 8 bases for V and 6 bases for J; bases not matched to a gene: 6. CDR3 protein: CASSGTGGSQPQHF. The CDR3 DNA reads as TGTGCCAGTTCCGGGACAGGGGGAAGTCAGCCCCAGCATTTT.

This sequence joins TRBV5-4 and TRBJ2-5, with D tentatively TRBD2 (5 bases). The CDR3 length is 15 residues. Germline V gives CDR1 SGHNT, CDR2 YYREEE (reference sequence). Trimming removed 1 base at V and 0 bases at J, with 10 bases between. The CDR3 DNA reads as TGTGCCAGCAGCTTGTCAGCGGTGGACCAAGAGACCCAGTACTTC. It yields the protein CASSLSAVDQETQYF. Full variable domain (outside the CDR3, taken from reference TRBV5-4 and TRBJ2-5): ETGVTQSPTHLIKTRGQQVTLRCSSQSGHNTVSWYQQALGQGPQFIFQYYREEENGRGNFPPRFSGLQFPNYSSELNVNALELDDSALYLCASSLSAVDQETQYFGPGTRLLVL.

V is TRBV12-5 and J is TRBJ2-2, with D possibly matching TRBD2 (5 bases). Trimming left V 5 bases short and J 4 bases short, with 11 bases between. Per the germline V gene, CDR1 is LGHNT and CDR2 is FRNRAP. This CDR3 comprises 14 residues. CDR3 protein: CASGTGLGTGELFF. CDR3 nucleotides: TGTGCTAGTGGTACCGGACTGGGCACCGGGGAGCTGTTTTTT.

The chain joins TRBV13 to TRBJ2-5; 12 positions match TRBD2. V was clipped by 4 bases and J by 2 bases; unmatched bases: 5. This CDR3 is 16 amino acids long. Germline lookup yields CDR1 PRHDT and CDR2 FYEKMQ (reference sequence). The CDR3 bases are TGTGCCAGCAGCTCCATACTAGCGGGGGGTCAAGAGACCCAGTACTTC. This gives the protein CASSSILAGGQETQYF.

The rearrangement links TRBV15 to TRBJ1-1, with D perhaps TRBD1 (5 bases). The CDR3 sequence is 14 residues long. Between the trimmed V and J ends, which lost 3 bases and 6 bases, there was a span of 14 bases. From germline, CDR1 is LNHNV and CDR2 YYDKDF (reference sequence). This CDR3 is CATSSNPGVSEAFF. As DNA, the CDR3 is TGTGCCACCAGCAGTAACCCGGGGGTCTCTGAAGCTTTCTTT.

The V call is TRBV3-1 (or the pseudogene TRBV3-2), the J call TRBJ2-7; TRBD1 matches 10 bases. The CDR3 covers 15 residues. V lost 0 bases and J lost 6; bases outside the gene matches: 5. Germline V gene lookup returns CDR1 LGHDT and CDR2 YNNKEL (reference sequence). The CDR3 region has the DNA TGTGCCAGCAGCCAAGACCTCGGGACAGGGGTCGAGCAGTACTTC. This codes for CASSQDLGTGVEQYF.

This clone showed up just once. Here the CDR3 DNA reads TGTGCCATCGGGGGGGGACTTTACAATGAGCAGTTCTTC. Protein sequence: CAIGGGLYNEQFF. This chain joins TRBV10-3 and TRBJ2-1, with 7 bases fitting TRBD2. The trim removed 8 bases at V and 4 bases at J, leaving 5 bases unmatched. The CDR3 runs 13 residues. From germline, CDR1 is ENHRY and CDR2 SYGVKD.

V gene TRBV6-6 combines with J gene TRBJ2-1, with 9 positions matching TRBD2. V dropped 5 bases and J dropped 0; count of bases not matched to a gene: 5. Germline V CDR1 and CDR2: MNHNY, SVGAGI (reference sequence). The CDR3 is 16 residues long. The CDR3 DNA reads as TGTGCCAGCAGTGGTAGCGGGGGTCACTCCTACAATGAGCAGTTCTTC. Protein: CASSGSGGHSYNEQFF.

The V call is TRBV5-4, the J call TRBJ1-1; D gene ambiguous. V was pared by 2 bases and J by 6 bases, with 11 bases between. The germline V gene encodes CDR1 SGHNT and CDR2 YYREEE (reference sequence). The CDR3 is 13 residues long. This CDR3 is CASSFLQESEAFF. For the CDR3, the DNA is TGTGCCAGCAGCTTTCTCCAGGAATCTGAAGCTTTCTTT.

The V and J genes are TRBV30 and TRBJ1-3; D remains ambiguous. The CDR3 loop spans 14 amino acids. From germline, CDR1 is GTSNPN and CDR2 SVGIG (reference sequence). The V end was cut by 8 bases, the J end by 1 base, with 15 bases between. Written as DNA, the CDR3 is TGTGCCGTTGACAACACCTTTTCTGGAAACACCATATATTTT. Protein sequence: CAVDNTFSGNTIYF.

J is TRBJ1-2 and V is TRBV3-1 (or the pseudogene TRBV3-2); D is uncertain. The CDR3 has 12 residues. Germline V CDR1 and CDR2: LGHDT, YNNKEL (reference sequence). V was shortened by 1 base and J by 5 bases, with 5 bases between the two germline ends. CDR3 loop: CASSQGPYGYTF. CDR3 bases: TGTGCCAGCAGCCAAGGGCCTTATGGCTACACCTTC.

The chain links TRBV4-1 to TRBJ2-7, with TRBD1 as a possible D gene (6 bases). The ends were cut back, 0 bases at V and 0 bases at J, with 9 bases in the middle. CDR1 MGHRA and CDR2 YSYEKL come from the germline V gene. CDR3 length: 15 amino acids. The CDR3 nucleotides are TGCGCCAGCAGCCAAGAGGGACACCGCTCCTACGAGCAGTACTTC. This gives the protein CASSQEGHRSYEQYF.

This clone has a single count. J is TRBJ1-2 and V is TRBV19, with D uncertain. Germline loops: CDR1 LNHDA, CDR2 SQIVND (reference sequence). The V end was cut by 3 bases, the J end by 3 bases, with 8 bases between. CDR3 size: 13 residues. The CDR3 sequence is CASSIMSDYGYTF. DNA of the CDR3: TGTGCCAGTAGTATTATGAGTGACTATGGCTACACCTTC.